This record concerns one T cell receptor beta chain sequence. The data originate from a study of blood T cell repertoires in COVID-19. Study-level information: Some COVID-19 samples were acute and others convalescent; all came from the United States, Italy and Spain. From T cells, B-cell-depleted T cells, or PBMCs came the material, which was cDNA or gDNA.

V dropped 3 bases and J dropped 5 bases, with 11 bases sitting between them. Germline values: CDR1 KGHSH, CDR2 LQKENI. The CDR3 consists of 15 residues. In the original processing: Reference gene primer amplification yielded estimated nucleated cell counts. Data came from immunoSEQ multiplex PCR; TCRdb stores just in-frame clones and leaves some out. V and J calls and clone size come straight from that table; D and trimming were deduced from the DNA. This repertoire shows 190,000 or so clones, about 87% found once; its top ten account for 0.88%. This chain uses TRBV18 with TRBJ1-6; D is unresolved. This receptor was obtained from a woman younger than 35 who had recovered from COVID-19. The sample consisted of peripheral blood. The CDR3 protein is CASSPRFGDNSPLHF. The CDR3 DNA follows: TGTGCCAGCTCACCCAGGTTCGGGGATAATTCACCCCTCCACTTT.